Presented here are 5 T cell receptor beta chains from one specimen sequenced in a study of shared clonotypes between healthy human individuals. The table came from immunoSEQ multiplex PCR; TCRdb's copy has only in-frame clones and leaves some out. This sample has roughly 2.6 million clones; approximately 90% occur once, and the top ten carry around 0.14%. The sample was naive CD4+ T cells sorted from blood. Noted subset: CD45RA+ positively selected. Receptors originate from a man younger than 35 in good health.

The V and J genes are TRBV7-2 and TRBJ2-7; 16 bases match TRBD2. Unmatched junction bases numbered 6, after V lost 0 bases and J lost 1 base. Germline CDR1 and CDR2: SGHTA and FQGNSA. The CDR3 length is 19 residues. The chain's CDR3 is CASSLAGTSGRAISYEQYF. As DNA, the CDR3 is TGTGCCAGCAGCTTAGCCGGGACTAGCGGGAGGGCGATATCCTACGAGCAGTACTTC.

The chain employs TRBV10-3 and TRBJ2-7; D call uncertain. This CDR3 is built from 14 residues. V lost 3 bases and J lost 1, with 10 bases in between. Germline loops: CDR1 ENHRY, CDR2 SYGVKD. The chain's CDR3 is CAISERSGSYEQYF. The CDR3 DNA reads TGTGCCATCAGTGAAAGGTCCGGATCCTACGAGCAGTACTTC.

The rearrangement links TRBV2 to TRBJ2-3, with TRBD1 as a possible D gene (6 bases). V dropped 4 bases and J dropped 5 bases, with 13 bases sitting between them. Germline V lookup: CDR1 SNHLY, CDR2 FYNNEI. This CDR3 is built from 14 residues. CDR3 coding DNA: TGTGCCAGCAGTGTCAGGGGCCGTGGAGATACGCAGTATTTT. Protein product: CASSVRGRGDTQYF.

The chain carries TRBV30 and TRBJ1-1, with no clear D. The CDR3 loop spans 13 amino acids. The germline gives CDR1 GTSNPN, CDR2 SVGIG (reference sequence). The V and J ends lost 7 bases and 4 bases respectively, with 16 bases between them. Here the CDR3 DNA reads TGTGCCTCGAACATGGGGAGAGGCACTGAAGCTTTCTTT. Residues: CASNMGRGTEAFF. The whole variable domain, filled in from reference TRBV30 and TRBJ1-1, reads SQTIHQWPATLVQPVGSPLSLECTVEGTSNPNLYWYRQAAGRGLQLLFYSVGIGQISSEVPQNLSASRPQDRQFILSSKKLLLSDSGFYLCASNMGRGTEAFFGQGTRLTVV.

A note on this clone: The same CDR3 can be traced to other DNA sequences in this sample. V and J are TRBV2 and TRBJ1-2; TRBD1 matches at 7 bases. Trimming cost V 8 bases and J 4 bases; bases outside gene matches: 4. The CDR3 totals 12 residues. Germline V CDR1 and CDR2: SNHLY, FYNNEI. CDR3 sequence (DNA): TGTGCCAGCTCTGGACAGGCCTATGGCTACACCTTC. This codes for CASSGQAYGYTF.